This entry concerns a single T cell receptor beta chain. Its antigen is unidentified. Time point indicated: pre-sensitization, week 0. Sample treatment: therapeutic diphenylcyclopropenone sensitization with weekly scalp DPC. Library construction involved attaching unique molecular identifiers to individual cDNA molecules, which allowed quantitative, reproducible TCR counting. Via MiXCR, TCRdb re-called the RACE reads, giving one row per CDR3 protein. The sample consists of 380,000 or so distinct CDR3 sequences, about 5% of them appearing once. The source of the sample is a study of human T cells and chemical hapten exposure. Findings and caveats of the study: Among TCRs, those above 1 in 1000 frequency were unaffected by DPC sensitization. Compared to controls, expanded TCRs made significantly more large clusters of similar CDR3s.

The CDR3 loop spans 14 amino acids. Looked up from germline, CDR1 is LGHNT and CDR2 is FRNRAP. Trimming removed 6 bases at V and 5 bases at J, with 15 bases between. The clonotype originates from a woman aged 18 to 35 with alopecia areata. Some clones in this sample may be carry-over from other donors' samples. Sequenced material: whole blood, taken in connection with sensitization to the hapten diphenylcyclopropenone (DPC). The gene calls are TRBV12-5 and TRBJ2-3; unclear D gene. The CDR3 nucleotides read TGTGCTAGTGGGAAAGGAGCCCGAGGAGATACGCAGTATTTT. Its protein product is CASGKGARGDTQYF.